This paragraph covers one TCR beta chain sequence. The germline V gene encodes CDR1 KGHSH and CDR2 LQKENI. The V end lost 3 bases, the J end lost 4 bases, and 9 bases lay between the germline ends. The CDR3 is made up of 13 amino acids. TCRdb's copy holds only in-frame clones and misses some; the assay was immunoSEQ multiplex PCR. The sample consists of 200,000 to 300,000 clones, 84% of them appearing once. This sample was included in a study of blood T cell repertoires in COVID-19. The receptor's source is a man in his 60s with acute or convalescent COVID-19. Sequencing used peripheral blood. The chain couples TRBV18 to TRBJ1-1; maybe TRBD1 (6 bases). CDR3 DNA: TGTGCCAGCTCACCGAGGGGGAGCACTGAAGCTTTCTTT. This gives the protein CASSPRGSTEAFF.